The 15 T cell receptor beta chains below were found in one sample sequenced in a study of graft-versus-host responses after intestinal transplantation. Their cognate antigens are unknown. Here immunoSEQ multiplex PCR was the method, and the copy in TCRdb shows in-frame clones only, minus some. The sample has about 26,000 clones, about 80% seen once; the top ten hold 0.7%. Material: unstimulated CD4+ T cells sorted from spleen or lymph node cells, obtained before intestinal transplant. The receptors were sampled from a human donor who received an intestinal transplant.

The chain links TRBV4-1 to TRBJ2-7; D is unresolved. The ends were cut back, 4 bases at V and 0 bases at J, with 16 bases in the middle. The CDR3 runs to 16 residues. Germline lookup yields CDR1 MGHRA and CDR2 YSYEKL. The CDR3 region is CASSRYSDGRSYEQYF. CDR3 sequence (DNA): TGCGCCAGCAGCCGCTACAGCGATGGCCGCTCCTACGAGCAGTACTTC.

This clone was recorded only once. This chain links TRBV7-2 with TRBJ1-2; no reliable D call. The CDR3 contains 15 residues. CDR1 is SGHTA and CDR2 is FQGNSA in the germline V gene. The V end was cut by 1 base, the J end by 2 bases, with 11 bases between. The CDR3: CASSLGGVSNYGYTF. The DNA of the CDR3 is TGTGCCAGCAGCTTAGGGGGTGTCAGCAACTATGGCTACACCTTC.

This chain joins TRBV10-3 and TRBJ1-4; TRBD1 aligns across 9 bases. The V segment lost 10 bases and the J segment 8 bases; nucleotides outside the gene matches: 5. From germline, CDR1 is ENHRY and CDR2 SYGVKD. The CDR3 covers 12 residues. This CDR3 reads CATGQGGEKLFF. The CDR3 DNA is TGTGCCACGGGACAGGGAGGGGAAAAACTGTTTTTT.

The chain has TRBV25-1 and TRBJ2-3; perhaps TRBD1 as D (6 bases). Germline CDR1 is MGHDK and CDR2 is SYGVNS. The CDR3 totals 16 residues. V shed 3 bases and J shed 1 base, with 14 bases lying between them. CDR3 nucleotide sequence: TGTGCCAGCAGTGATACTACAGGGTGGGGCACAGATACGCAGTATTTT. Translated: CASSDTTGWGTDTQYF.

V gene TRBV9 combines with J gene TRBJ1-6; D gene uncertain. The CDR3 runs to 15 residues. The germline V gene has CDR1 SGDLS and CDR2 YYNGEE. V lost 2 bases and J lost 10, with 16 bases in between. This CDR3 reads CASSVDLSLRSPLHF. Written as DNA, the CDR3 is TGTGCCAGCAGCGTTGACCTCTCCCTCCGCTCACCCCTCCACTTT.

V and J are TRBV7-3 and TRBJ2-6; D gene unclear. CDR3 length: 14 residues. Trimming removed 5 bases from V and 1 base from J, with 6 bases in between. Germline V lookup: CDR1 SGHTA, CDR2 FQGTGA. The CDR3 sequence is CASSRTSGANVLTF. The CDR3 nucleotides are TGTGCCAGCAGCAGAACGTCTGGGGCCAACGTCCTGACTTTC.

The chain joins TRBV18 to TRBJ2-3; D not resolved. The CDR3 runs 15 residues. CDR1 is KGHSH and CDR2 is LQKENI in the germline V gene. Between the trimmed V and J ends, which lost 3 bases and 0 bases, there was a span of 10 bases. The CDR3 nucleotides are TGTGCCAGCTCACCGGACGGCGCTAGCACAGATACGCAGTATTTT. Its translation: CASSPDGASTDTQYF.

The chain links TRBV27 to TRBJ2-5; D possibly matches TRBD1 or TRBD2 (5 bases each). V was cut by 8 bases and J by 3 bases, with 13 bases left in between. The CDR3 runs to 13 residues. CDR1 and CDR2 from the germline V gene are MNHEY and SMNVEV (reference sequence). The CDR3 coding sequence is TGTGCCAGCCCGGGGCGCCCCAAAGAGACCCAGTACTTC. It codes for CASPGRPKETQYF.

This clone has only a few counts. The chain recombines TRBV4-1 with TRBJ1-3; no definite D call. V was shortened by 0 bases and J by 2 bases, with 11 bases between the two germline ends. This CDR3 has 16 residues. Germline-derived CDR1 and CDR2 are MGHRA and YSYEKL. CDR3 residues: CASSQDGWGAGNTIYF. The CDR3 DNA follows: TGCGCCAGCAGCCAAGATGGTTGGGGTGCTGGAAACACCATATATTTT.

V usage is TRBV19 and J usage is TRBJ2-5; TRBD1 aligns across 11 bases. The DNA end favors TRBJ2-7, so the J call may be wrong. Germline V gives CDR1 LNHDA, CDR2 SQIVND (reference sequence). The CDR3 is 13 amino acids. The CDR3, as DNA: TGTGCCAGTAGGGGGACAGGGGGCTACGAGCAGTACTTC. This sequence encodes CASRGTGGYEQYF.

The V gene is TRBV5-1, the J gene TRBJ1-1, with 8 bases matching TRBD1. In germline, CDR1 is SGHRS, CDR2 YFSETQ. CDR3 length: 16 amino acids. Trimming at V came to 3 bases and at J to 1 base, leaving 8 bases not matched to a gene. The CDR3 here is CASSSQGGQANTEAFF. The CDR3 nucleotides are TGCGCCAGCAGCTCCCAAGGGGGACAGGCGAACACTGAAGCTTTCTTT.

The chain employs TRBV4-2 and TRBJ2-3; possible D gene TRBD2, 5 bases. CDR1 and CDR2 (germline): LGHNA, YNFKEQ. CDR3 size: 16 residues. With 0 bases removed from V and 0 bases from J, the gap between germline ends came to 10 bases. CDR3 in amino acids: CASSQEDWVSTDTQYF. CDR3 nucleotides: TGTGCCAGCAGCCAAGAGGACTGGGTTAGCACAGATACGCAGTATTTT.

The chain recombines TRBV10-3 with TRBJ2-1; 9 bases agree with TRBD2. V dropped 7 bases and J dropped 6; count of bases not matched to a gene: 10. CDR1 is ENHRY and CDR2 is SYGVKD in the germline V gene. This CDR3 contains 15 residues. CDR3 sequence: CAINRREGPRNEQFF. In DNA form, the CDR3 reads TGTGCCATCAATCGGCGGGAGGGTCCTCGCAATGAGCAGTTCTTC.

The CDR3 reads CASSPPDELPTEAFF. The CDR3 DNA reads TGTGCCAGCTCACCACCGGACGAGCTCCCAACTGAAGCTTTCTTT. The J gene is TRBJ1-1, the V gene TRBV18; the D is unclear. This CDR3 comprises 15 residues. Per germline, CDR1 KGHSH and CDR2 LQKENI. Deletions cut 0 bases from V and 5 bases from J, with 13 bases between.

The genes are TRBV6-5 and TRBJ1-4; the D is unclear. CDR3 size: 14 residues. Per germline, CDR1 MNHEY and CDR2 SVGAGI. V dropped 2 bases and J dropped 7 bases, with 11 bases sitting between them. The CDR3 here is CASSYAGFGEKLFF. In nucleotides, the CDR3 is TGTGCCAGCAGTTACGCGGGGTTCGGTGAAAAACTGTTTTTT.